This TCR beta chain is from a study of PD-L1 blockade in urothelial cancer. Study details: About 85% of the roughly 30 patients were males with bladder-origin urothelial cancer. Blood was tested 3 weeks (second dose) and 6 weeks into treatment.

Clones were sequenced by immunoSEQ multiplex PCR, and TCRdb holds only the in-frame ones, with some missing. The table records roughly 52,000 clones, about four fifths of them present only once. Time point reported: pretreatment peripheral blood. The cohort comprised individuals with locally advanced or metastatic urothelial carcinoma. Note on this clone: Its antigen is unidentified.

General observations from the study: In blood at 3 weeks, tumor-associated clones expanded more among patients with durable benefit.

This CDR3 contains 12 residues. CDR1 and CDR2 from the germline V gene are SNHLY and FYNNEI. Deletions cut 8 bases from V and 4 bases from J, with 12 bases between. The material sequenced was PBMCs, taken around atezolizumab (anti-PD-L1) treatment. The origin of this receptor is a man between 65 and 85 years old with urothelial cancer. The rearrangement uses TRBV2 and TRBJ2-7; the D gene is possibly TRBD1 (6 bases). In nucleotides, the CDR3 is TGTGCCAGCTCCGACAGGCCTTACGAGCAGTACTTC. Translating gives CASSDRPYEQYF.